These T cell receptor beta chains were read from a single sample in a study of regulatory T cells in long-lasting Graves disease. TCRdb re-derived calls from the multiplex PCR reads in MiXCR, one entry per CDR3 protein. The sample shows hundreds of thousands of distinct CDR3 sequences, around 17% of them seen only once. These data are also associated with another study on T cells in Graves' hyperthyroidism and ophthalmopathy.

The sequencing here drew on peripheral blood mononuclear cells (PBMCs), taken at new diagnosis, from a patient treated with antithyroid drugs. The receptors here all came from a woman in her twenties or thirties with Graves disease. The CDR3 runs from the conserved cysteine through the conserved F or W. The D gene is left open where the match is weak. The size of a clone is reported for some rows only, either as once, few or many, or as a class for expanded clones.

CDR3aa: CATSRDRGNTEAFF; CDR3nt: TGTGCCACCAGCAGAGATCGCGGTAACACTGAAGCTTTCTTT; v_gene: TRBV15; d_gene: -; abundance: many; j_gene: TRBJ1-1; len: 14
CDR3aa: CASSLAGNTEAFF; CDR3nt: TGTGCCAGCAGCTTAGCAGGGAACACTGAAGCTTTCTTT; v_gene: TRBV7-2; d_gene: -; abundance: many; j_gene: TRBJ1-1; len: 13
CDR3aa: CATSRREGDEQFF; CDR3nt: TGTGCCACCAGCCGGCGGGAGGGGGATGAGCAGTTCTTC; v_gene: TRBV15; d_gene: TRBD2; abundance: -; j_gene: TRBJ2-1; len: 13
CDR3aa: CASSIQANTGELFF; CDR3nt: TGTGCCAGCTCGATCCAGGCGAACACCGGGGAGCTGTTTTTT; v_gene: TRBV6-1; d_gene: -; abundance: -; j_gene: TRBJ2-2; len: 14
CDR3aa: CASSWGTSGSTAETQYF; CDR3nt: TGTGCCAGCAGCTGGGGGACTAGCGGGAGCACCGCGGAGACCCAGTACTTC; v_gene: TRBV7-9; d_gene: TRBD2; abundance: many; j_gene: TRBJ2-5; len: 17
CDR3aa: CSAMGLADSYEQYF; CDR3nt: TGCAGTGCCATGGGACTAGCGGACTCCTACGAGCAGTACTTC; v_gene: TRBV20-1; d_gene: TRBD2; abundance: many; j_gene: TRBJ2-7; len: 14
CDR3aa: CASSFGGANEQFF; CDR3nt: TGCGCCAGCAGCTTTGGGGGAGCGAATGAGCAGTTCTTC; v_gene: TRBV5-1; d_gene: -; abundance: many; j_gene: TRBJ2-1; len: 13
CDR3aa: CASSWSPEWELFF; CDR3nt: TGTGCCAGCAGCTGGTCCCCAGAATGGGAGCTGTTTTTT; v_gene: TRBV11-2; d_gene: -; abundance: -; j_gene: TRBJ2-2; len: 13
CDR3aa: CASSFGGLAGHEQFF; CDR3nt: TGTGCCAGCAGCTTCGGGGGACTAGCGGGACATGAGCAGTTCTTC; v_gene: TRBV7-2; d_gene: TRBD2; abundance: -; j_gene: TRBJ2-1; len: 15
CDR3aa: CASSDSTGASNEQFF; CDR3nt: TGTGCCAGCAGTGACTCGACAGGGGCTAGCAATGAGCAGTTCTTC; v_gene: TRBV6-4; d_gene: TRBD1; abundance: many; j_gene: TRBJ2-1; len: 15
CDR3aa: CASSQDPTGTNYGYTF; CDR3nt: TGCGCCAGCAGCCAAGATCCCACAGGGACTAACTATGGCTACACCTTC; v_gene: TRBV4-1; d_gene: -; abundance: -; j_gene: TRBJ1-2; len: 16
CDR3aa: CASSQETDQPQHF; CDR3nt: TGCGCCAGCAGCCAAGAGACCGATCAGCCCCAGCATTTT; v_gene: TRBV4-3; d_gene: -; abundance: few; j_gene: TRBJ1-5; len: 13
CDR3aa: CSAGTSANNEQFF; CDR3nt: TGCAGTGCCGGGACTAGCGCTAACAATGAGCAGTTCTTC; v_gene: TRBV20-1; d_gene: TRBD2; abundance: many; j_gene: TRBJ2-1; len: 13
CDR3aa: CASSRSGGEQYF; CDR3nt: TGTGCCAGCAGCCGAAGTGGTGGCGAGCAGTACTTC; v_gene: TRBV3-1; d_gene: -; abundance: many; j_gene: TRBJ2-7; len: 12
CDR3aa: CSVKLDEVIEKLFF; CDR3nt: TGCAGCGTGAAACTTGACGAAGTGATTGAAAAACTGTTTTTT; v_gene: TRBV29-1; d_gene: -; abundance: -; j_gene: TRBJ1-4; len: 14
CDR3aa: CASSFPNTEAFF; CDR3nt: TGTGCCAGCAGCTTTCCCAACACTGAAGCTTTCTTT; v_gene: TRBV7-2; d_gene: -; abundance: many; j_gene: TRBJ1-1; len: 12
CDR3aa: CASTGGSGNTIYF; CDR3nt: TGCGCCAGCACGGGAGGCTCTGGAAACACCATATATTTT; v_gene: TRBV5-1; d_gene: -; abundance: -; j_gene: TRBJ1-3; len: 13
CDR3aa: CASRKIGSRTYEQYF; CDR3nt: TGTGCCAGCAGAAAGATCGGGAGTAGGACGTACGAGCAGTACTTC; v_gene: TRBV6-1; d_gene: -; abundance: many; j_gene: TRBJ2-7; len: 15
CDR3aa: CSAPPTTRETQYF; CDR3nt: TGCAGTGCCCCGCCGACCACGCGGGAGACCCAGTACTTC; v_gene: TRBV20-1; d_gene: -; abundance: many; j_gene: TRBJ2-5; len: 13
CDR3aa: CASSLTSGSADTQYF; CDR3nt: TGTGCCAGCAGTTTGACTAGCGGGAGTGCAGATACGCAGTATTTT; v_gene: TRBV7-9; d_gene: TRBD2; abundance: many; j_gene: TRBJ2-3; len: 15
CDR3aa: CASSLVTSAQFF; CDR3nt: TGTGCCAGCAGTTTGGTGACTTCCGCACAGTTCTTC; v_gene: TRBV28; d_gene: -; abundance: many; j_gene: TRBJ2-1; len: 12
CDR3aa: CAWSDGRRALGYNEQFF; CDR3nt: TGTGCCTGGAGTGACGGACGCAGGGCCCTGGGGTACAATGAGCAGTTCTTC; v_gene: TRBV30; d_gene: -; abundance: many; j_gene: TRBJ2-1; len: 17
CDR3aa: CAWSGGYGETQYF; CDR3nt: TGTGCCTGGAGTGGGGGATACGGAGAGACCCAGTACTTC; v_gene: TRBV30; d_gene: -; abundance: many; j_gene: TRBJ2-5; len: 13
CDR3aa: CASMGFLTNEKLFF; CDR3nt: TGTGCCAGCATGGGCTTTCTGACTAATGAAAAACTGTTTTTT; v_gene: TRBV6-1; d_gene: -; abundance: many; j_gene: TRBJ1-4; len: 14
CDR3aa: CASSSAAHNKQFF; CDR3nt: TGTGCCAGTAGTTCCGCGGCCCACAATAAGCAGTTCTTC; v_gene: TRBV19; d_gene: -; abundance: -; j_gene: TRBJ2-1; len: 13
CDR3aa: CASSPTEGEKLFF; CDR3nt: TGTGCCAGCTCACCTACAGAGGGAGAAAAACTGTTTTTT; v_gene: TRBV18; d_gene: -; abundance: many; j_gene: TRBJ1-4; len: 13
CDR3aa: CASSPLHTEAFF; CDR3nt: TGTGCCAGCAGCCCCCTACACACTGAAGCTTTCTTT; v_gene: TRBV7-9; d_gene: -; abundance: many; j_gene: TRBJ1-1; len: 12
CDR3aa: CAWSALLTGPYNSPLHF; CDR3nt: TGTGCCTGGAGCGCCTTACTGACAGGGCCCTATAATTCACCCCTCCACTTT; v_gene: TRBV30; d_gene: TRBD1; abundance: many; j_gene: TRBJ1-6; len: 17
CDR3aa: CASSQDWDQSYEQYF; CDR3nt: TGTGCCAGCAGCCAAGATTGGGACCAATCCTACGAGCAGTACTTC; v_gene: TRBV3-1; d_gene: -; abundance: many; j_gene: TRBJ2-7; len: 15
CDR3aa: CSAPGFYGYTF; CDR3nt: TGCAGCGCTCCAGGCTTCTATGGCTACACCTTC; v_gene: TRBV29-1; d_gene: -; abundance: many; j_gene: TRBJ1-2; len: 11
CDR3aa: CASSLGSRSSYEQYF; CDR3nt: TGTGCCAGCAGCTTAGGAAGCAGGAGCTCCTACGAGCAGTACTTC; v_gene: TRBV7-8; d_gene: -; abundance: many; j_gene: TRBJ2-7; len: 15
CDR3aa: CASSLSGFSTDTQYF; CDR3nt: TGCGCCAGCAGCTTGAGCGGTTTTAGCACAGATACGCAGTATTTT; v_gene: TRBV5-1; d_gene: -; abundance: few; j_gene: TRBJ2-3; len: 15
CDR3aa: CASSAGTSGYNEQFF; CDR3nt: TGTGCCAGCAGCGCCGGGACTAGCGGATACAATGAGCAGTTCTTC; v_gene: TRBV5-1; d_gene: TRBD2; abundance: many; j_gene: TRBJ2-1; len: 15
CDR3aa: CASSIQGADTEAFF; CDR3nt: TGTGCCAGCTCAATACAGGGGGCTGACACTGAAGCTTTCTTT; v_gene: TRBV27; d_gene: TRBD1; abundance: many; j_gene: TRBJ1-1; len: 14
CDR3aa: CASSLTGGSGYEQFF; CDR3nt: TGTGCCAGCAGCTTGACAGGGGGCAGTGGATATGAGCAGTTCTTC; v_gene: TRBV7-2; d_gene: TRBD1; abundance: many; j_gene: TRBJ2-1; len: 15
CDR3aa: CASSIPANLGNEQFF; CDR3nt: TGTGCCAGTAGTATACCCGCGAACTTAGGCAATGAGCAGTTCTTC; v_gene: TRBV19; d_gene: -; abundance: few; j_gene: TRBJ2-1; len: 15
CDR3aa: CASSEARPATNEKLFF; CDR3nt: TGTGCCAGCAGTGAGGCCCGGCCCGCAACTAATGAAAAACTGTTTTTT; v_gene: TRBV6-1; d_gene: -; abundance: -; j_gene: TRBJ1-4; len: 16
CDR3aa: CASSSHRTLAEPTDTQYF; CDR3nt: TGCGCCAGCAGCTCGCATAGGACCCTAGCGGAACCCACAGATACGCAGTATTTT; v_gene: TRBV5-1; d_gene: TRBD2; abundance: many; j_gene: TRBJ2-3; len: 18
CDR3aa: CSARGGLAGTTDTQYF; CDR3nt: TGCAGTGCTAGAGGGGGGCTAGCGGGAACCACAGATACGCAGTATTTT; v_gene: TRBV20-1; d_gene: TRBD2; abundance: -; j_gene: TRBJ2-3; len: 16
CDR3aa: CASSPRLLLSGNTIYF; CDR3nt: TGTGCCAGCAGCCCCCGGCTCCTTCTCTCTGGAAACACCATATATTTT; v_gene: TRBV13; d_gene: -; abundance: -; j_gene: TRBJ1-3; len: 16
CDR3aa: CASSSTGQGANTIYF; CDR3nt: TGTGCCAGCAGTTCAACCGGGCAGGGGGCAAACACCATATATTTT; v_gene: TRBV12-3/TRBV12-4; d_gene: TRBD1; abundance: -; j_gene: TRBJ1-3; len: 15
CDR3aa: CATSRKLAGGFYNGQFF; CDR3nt: TGTGCCACCAGCAGAAAACTAGCGGGAGGGTTCTACAATGGGCAGTTCTTC; v_gene: TRBV15; d_gene: TRBD2; abundance: -; j_gene: TRBJ2-1; len: 17
CDR3aa: CASRKYRESDEQYF; CDR3nt: TGTGCCAGCAGAAAATACCGGGAGAGCGACGAGCAGTACTTC; v_gene: TRBV6-2/TRBV6-3; d_gene: -; abundance: many; j_gene: TRBJ2-7; len: 14
CDR3aa: CSARGGKGTYEQYF; CDR3nt: TGCAGTGCTAGAGGGGGGAAGGGTACCTACGAGCAGTACTTC; v_gene: TRBV20-1; d_gene: -; abundance: -; j_gene: TRBJ2-7; len: 14
CDR3aa: CASSEAKTESPLHF; CDR3nt: TGTGCCAGCAGTGAAGCGAAGACGGAGTCACCCCTCCACTTT; v_gene: TRBV2; d_gene: -; abundance: many; j_gene: TRBJ1-6; len: 14
CDR3aa: CASSFWARNTGELFF; CDR3nt: TGTGCCAGCAGCTTTTGGGCACGGAACACCGGGGAGCTGTTTTTT; v_gene: TRBV11-2; d_gene: -; abundance: many; j_gene: TRBJ2-2; len: 15
CDR3aa: CASSLSGQRPLNTEAFF; CDR3nt: TGTGCCAGCAGTCTCTCAGGACAGCGCCCCCTGAACACTGAAGCTTTCTTT; v_gene: TRBV27; d_gene: -; abundance: -; j_gene: TRBJ1-1; len: 17
CDR3aa: CASSLGTAGFPYEQYF; CDR3nt: TGTGCCAGCAGCTTAGGGACGGCGGGGTTTCCCTACGAGCAGTACTTC; v_gene: TRBV7-2; d_gene: -; abundance: many; j_gene: TRBJ2-7; len: 16
CDR3aa: CASSQALGRGEADTQYF; CDR3nt: TGCGCCAGCAGCCAAGCCTTGGGGCGCGGGGAAGCAGATACGCAGTATTTT; v_gene: TRBV4-1; d_gene: -; abundance: -; j_gene: TRBJ2-3; len: 17
CDR3aa: CASTTLVPGTGGETQYF; CDR3nt: TGTGCCAGCACCACCCTTGTTCCCGGGACAGGGGGAGAGACCCAGTACTTC; v_gene: TRBV7-9; d_gene: TRBD1; abundance: many; j_gene: TRBJ2-5; len: 17
CDR3aa: CASSLRSEGKLFF; CDR3nt: TGTGCCAGCAGTTTAAGGTCGGAGGGAAAACTGTTTTTT; v_gene: TRBV27; d_gene: -; abundance: many; j_gene: TRBJ1-4; len: 13
CDR3aa: CASETSGSYEQYF; CDR3nt: TGTGCCAGCGAGACTAGCGGGAGCTACGAGCAGTACTTC; v_gene: TRBV7-9; d_gene: TRBD2; abundance: many; j_gene: TRBJ2-7; len: 13
CDR3aa: CASSRSFGEQFF; CDR3nt: TGTGCCAGCAGCCGGTCCTTTGGTGAGCAGTTCTTC; v_gene: TRBV7-2; d_gene: -; abundance: many; j_gene: TRBJ2-1; len: 12